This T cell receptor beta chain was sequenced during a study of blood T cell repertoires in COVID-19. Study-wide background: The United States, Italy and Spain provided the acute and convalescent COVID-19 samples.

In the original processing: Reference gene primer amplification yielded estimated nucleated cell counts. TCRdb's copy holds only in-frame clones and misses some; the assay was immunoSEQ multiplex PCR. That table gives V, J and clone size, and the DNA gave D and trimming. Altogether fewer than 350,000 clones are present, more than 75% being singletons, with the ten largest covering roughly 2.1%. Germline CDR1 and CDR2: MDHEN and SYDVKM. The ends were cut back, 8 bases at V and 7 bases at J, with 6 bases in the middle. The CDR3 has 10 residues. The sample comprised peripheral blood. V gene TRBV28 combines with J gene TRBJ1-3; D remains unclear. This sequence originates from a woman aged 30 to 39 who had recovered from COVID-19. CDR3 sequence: CASPLNTIYF. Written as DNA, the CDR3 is TGTGCCAGCCCCCTCAACACCATATATTTT. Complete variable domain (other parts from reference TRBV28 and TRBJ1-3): DVKVTQSSRYLVKRTGEKVFLECVQDMDHENMFWYRQDPGLGLRLIYFSYDVKMKEKGDIPEGYSVSREKKERFSLILESASTNQTSMYLCASPLNTIYFGEGSWLTVV.